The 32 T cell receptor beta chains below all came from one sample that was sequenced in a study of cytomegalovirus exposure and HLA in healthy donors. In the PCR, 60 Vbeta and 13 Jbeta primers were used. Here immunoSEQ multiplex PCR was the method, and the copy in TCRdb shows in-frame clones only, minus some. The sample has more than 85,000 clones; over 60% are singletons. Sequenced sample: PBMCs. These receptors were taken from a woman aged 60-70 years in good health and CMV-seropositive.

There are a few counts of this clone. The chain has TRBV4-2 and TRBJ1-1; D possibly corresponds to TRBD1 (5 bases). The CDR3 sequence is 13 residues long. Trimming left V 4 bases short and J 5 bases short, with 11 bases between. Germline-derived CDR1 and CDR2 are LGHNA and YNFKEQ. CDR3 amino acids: CASSLAGGTEAFF. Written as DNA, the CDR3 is TGTGCCAGCAGCCTTGCGGGGGGGACTGAAGCTTTCTTT.

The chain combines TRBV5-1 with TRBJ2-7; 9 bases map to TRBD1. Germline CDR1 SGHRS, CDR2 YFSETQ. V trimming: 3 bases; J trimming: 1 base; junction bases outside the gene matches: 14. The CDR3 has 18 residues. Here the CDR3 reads CASSSPGQGASWSYEQYF. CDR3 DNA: TGCGCCAGCAGCTCCCCGGGACAGGGAGCGTCTTGGTCCTACGAGCAGTACTTC.

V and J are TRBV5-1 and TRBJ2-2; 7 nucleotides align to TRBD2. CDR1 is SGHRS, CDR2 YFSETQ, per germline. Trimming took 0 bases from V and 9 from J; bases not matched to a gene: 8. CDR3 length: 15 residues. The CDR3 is CASSLVVAGLRELFF. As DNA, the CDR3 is TGCGCCAGCAGCTTGGTCGTAGCGGGCCTCCGGGAGCTGTTTTTT. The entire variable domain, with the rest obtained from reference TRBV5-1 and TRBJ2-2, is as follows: KAGVTQTPRYLIKTRGQQVTLSCSPISGHRSVSWYQQTPGQGLQFLFEYFSETQRNKGNFPGRFSGRQFSNSRSEMNVSTLELGDSALYLCASSLVVAGLRELFFGEGSRLTVL.

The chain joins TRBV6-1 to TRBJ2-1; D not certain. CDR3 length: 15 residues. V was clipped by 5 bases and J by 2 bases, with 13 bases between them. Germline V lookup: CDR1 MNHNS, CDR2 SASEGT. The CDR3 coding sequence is TGTGCCAGCAGTCTACTTAATGGGCCCTACAATGAGCAGTTCTTC. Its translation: CASSLLNGPYNEQFF.

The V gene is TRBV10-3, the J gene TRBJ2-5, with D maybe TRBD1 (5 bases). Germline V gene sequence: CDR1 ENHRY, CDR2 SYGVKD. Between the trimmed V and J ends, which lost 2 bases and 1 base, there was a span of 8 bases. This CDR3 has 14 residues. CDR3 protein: CAISEAGSQETQYF. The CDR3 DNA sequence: TGTGCCATCAGTGAGGCAGGGTCCCAAGAGACCCAGTACTTC.

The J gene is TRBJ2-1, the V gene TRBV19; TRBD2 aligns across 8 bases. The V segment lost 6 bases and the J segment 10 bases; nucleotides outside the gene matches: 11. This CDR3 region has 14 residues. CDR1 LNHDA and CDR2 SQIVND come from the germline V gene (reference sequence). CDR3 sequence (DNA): TGTGCCAGTAGGTCAGCGGGAGAGCAACGAGAGCAGTTCTTC. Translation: CASRSAGEQREQFF.

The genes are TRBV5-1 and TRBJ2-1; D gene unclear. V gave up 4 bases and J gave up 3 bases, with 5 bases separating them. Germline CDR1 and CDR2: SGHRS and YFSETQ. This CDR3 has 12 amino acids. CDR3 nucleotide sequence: TGCGCCAGCAGCACAAACTACAATGAGCAGTTCTTC. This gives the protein CASSTNYNEQFF.

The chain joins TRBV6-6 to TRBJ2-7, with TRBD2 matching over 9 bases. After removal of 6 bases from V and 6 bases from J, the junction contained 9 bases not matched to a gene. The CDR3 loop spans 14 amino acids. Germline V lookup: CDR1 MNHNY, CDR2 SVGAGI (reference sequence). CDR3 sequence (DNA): TGTGCCAGCAGAACCCTCGGGACTAGCCTCGAGCAGTACTTC. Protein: CASRTLGTSLEQYF.

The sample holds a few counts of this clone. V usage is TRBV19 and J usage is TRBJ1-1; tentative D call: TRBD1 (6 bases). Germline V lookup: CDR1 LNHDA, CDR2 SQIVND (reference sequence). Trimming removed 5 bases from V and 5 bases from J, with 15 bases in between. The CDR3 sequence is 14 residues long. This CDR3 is CASSEGDWSTEAFF. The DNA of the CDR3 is TGTGCCAGTAGTGAGGGGGATTGGAGTACTGAAGCTTTCTTT.

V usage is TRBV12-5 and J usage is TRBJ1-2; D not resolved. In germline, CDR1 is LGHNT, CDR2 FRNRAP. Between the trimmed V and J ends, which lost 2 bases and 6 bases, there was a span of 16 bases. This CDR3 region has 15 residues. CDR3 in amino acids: CASGLSGGRWDGYTF. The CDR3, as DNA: TGTGCTAGTGGTTTGTCCGGCGGTAGGTGGGATGGCTACACCTTC. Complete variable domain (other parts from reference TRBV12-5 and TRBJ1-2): DARVTQTPRHKVTEMGQEVTMRCQPILGHNTVFWYRQTMMQGLELLAYFRNRAPLDDSGMPKDRFSAEMPDATLATLKIQPSEPRDSAVYFCASGLSGGRWDGYTFGSGTRLTVV.

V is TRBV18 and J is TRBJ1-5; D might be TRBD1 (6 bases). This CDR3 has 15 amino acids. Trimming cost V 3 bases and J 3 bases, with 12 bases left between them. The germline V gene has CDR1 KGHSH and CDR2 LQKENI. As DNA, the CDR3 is TGTGCCAGCTCACCGATGACAGGACCCAATCAGCCCCAGCATTTT. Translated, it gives CASSPMTGPNQPQHF.

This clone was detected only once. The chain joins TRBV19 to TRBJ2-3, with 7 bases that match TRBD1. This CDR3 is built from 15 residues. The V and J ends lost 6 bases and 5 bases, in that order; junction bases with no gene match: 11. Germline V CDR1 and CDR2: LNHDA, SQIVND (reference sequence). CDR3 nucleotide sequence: TGTGCCAGTAGACCCGGGACAGCCCAGGGAGATACGCAGTATTTT. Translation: CASRPGTAQGDTQYF. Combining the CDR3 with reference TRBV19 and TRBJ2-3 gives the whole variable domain DGGITQSPKYLFRKEGQNVTLSCEQNLNHDAMYWYRQDPGQGLRLIYYSQIVNDFQKGDIAEGYSVSREKKESFPLTVTSAQKNPTAFYLCASRPGTAQGDTQYFGPGTRLTVL.

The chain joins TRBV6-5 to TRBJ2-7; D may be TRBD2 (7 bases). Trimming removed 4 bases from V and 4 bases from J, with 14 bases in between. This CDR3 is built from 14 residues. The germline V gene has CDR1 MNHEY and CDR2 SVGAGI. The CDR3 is CASSLQGGWYEQYF. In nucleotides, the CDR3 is TGTGCCAGCAGTTTACAGGGAGGGTGGTACGAGCAGTACTTC.

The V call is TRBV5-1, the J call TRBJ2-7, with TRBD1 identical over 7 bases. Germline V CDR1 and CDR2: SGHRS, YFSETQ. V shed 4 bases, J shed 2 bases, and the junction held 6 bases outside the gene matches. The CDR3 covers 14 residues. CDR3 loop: CASSQTGTTYEQYF. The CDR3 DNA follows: TGCGCCAGCAGCCAGACAGGGACAACCTACGAGCAGTACTTC.

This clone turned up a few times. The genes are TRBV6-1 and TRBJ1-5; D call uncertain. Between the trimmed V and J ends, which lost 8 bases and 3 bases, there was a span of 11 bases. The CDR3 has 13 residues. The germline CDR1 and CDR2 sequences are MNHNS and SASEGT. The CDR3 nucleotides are TGTGCCAGCCTTCTGAGTCTCAATCAGCCCCAGCATTTT. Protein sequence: CASLLSLNQPQHF.

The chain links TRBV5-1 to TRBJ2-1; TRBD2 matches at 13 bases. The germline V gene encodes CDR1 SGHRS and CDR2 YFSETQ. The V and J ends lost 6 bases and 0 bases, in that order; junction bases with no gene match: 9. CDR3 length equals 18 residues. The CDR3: CASTHGTSGTYSYNEQFF. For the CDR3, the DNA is TGCGCCAGCACCCACGGGACTAGCGGGACCTACTCCTACAATGAGCAGTTCTTC.

DNA for the CDR3: TGTGCCAGCAGTTGGGCCGGGACAGGGAAAGAGACCCAGTACTTC. Residues: CASSWAGTGKETQYF. This chain connects TRBV28 to TRBJ2-5, with 9 bases aligning to TRBD1. Germline V gene sequence: CDR1 MDHEN, CDR2 SYDVKM. The CDR3 extends over 15 amino acids. V gave up 4 bases and J gave up 3 bases; unmatched junction bases: 6.

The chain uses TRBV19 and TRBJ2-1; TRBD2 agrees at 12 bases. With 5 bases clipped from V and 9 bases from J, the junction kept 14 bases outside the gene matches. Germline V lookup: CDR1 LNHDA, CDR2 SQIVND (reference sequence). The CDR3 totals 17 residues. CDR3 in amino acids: CASSPGTSGPYRGEQFF. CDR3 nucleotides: TGTGCCAGTAGTCCCGGGACTAGCGGGCCTTATCGGGGTGAGCAGTTCTTC.

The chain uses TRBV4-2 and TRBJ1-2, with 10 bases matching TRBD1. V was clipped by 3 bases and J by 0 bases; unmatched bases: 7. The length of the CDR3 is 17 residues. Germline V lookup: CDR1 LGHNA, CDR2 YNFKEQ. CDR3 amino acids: CASSQGTGVPANYGYTF. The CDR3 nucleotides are TGTGCCAGCAGCCAGGGGACAGGGGTTCCGGCTAACTATGGCTACACCTTC.

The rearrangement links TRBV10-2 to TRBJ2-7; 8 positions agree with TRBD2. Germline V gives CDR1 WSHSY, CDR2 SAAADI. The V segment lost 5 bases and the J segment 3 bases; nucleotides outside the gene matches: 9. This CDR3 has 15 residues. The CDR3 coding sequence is TGCGCCAGCAGTCCCGAAGCGGGAGTTAGCTACGAGCAGTACTTC. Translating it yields CASSPEAGVSYEQYF.

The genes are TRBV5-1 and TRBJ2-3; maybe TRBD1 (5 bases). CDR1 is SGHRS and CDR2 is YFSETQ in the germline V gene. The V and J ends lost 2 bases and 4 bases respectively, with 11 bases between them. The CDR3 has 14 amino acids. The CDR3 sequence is CASSFGHRADTQYF. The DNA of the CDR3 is TGCGCCAGCAGCTTCGGACATCGAGCAGATACGCAGTATTTT.

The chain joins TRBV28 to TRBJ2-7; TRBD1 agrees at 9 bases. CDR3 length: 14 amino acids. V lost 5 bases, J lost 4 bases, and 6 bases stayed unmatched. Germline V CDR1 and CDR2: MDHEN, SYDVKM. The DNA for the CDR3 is TGTGCCAGCAGTGCCGGGACAGGGTTTTACGAGCAGTACTTC. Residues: CASSAGTGFYEQYF.

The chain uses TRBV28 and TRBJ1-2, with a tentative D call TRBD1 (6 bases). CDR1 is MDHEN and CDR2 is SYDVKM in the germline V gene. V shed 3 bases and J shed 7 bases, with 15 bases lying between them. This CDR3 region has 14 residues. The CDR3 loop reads CASSFEGGRVGYTF. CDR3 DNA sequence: TGTGCCAGCAGTTTTGAAGGGGGAAGGGTTGGCTACACCTTC.

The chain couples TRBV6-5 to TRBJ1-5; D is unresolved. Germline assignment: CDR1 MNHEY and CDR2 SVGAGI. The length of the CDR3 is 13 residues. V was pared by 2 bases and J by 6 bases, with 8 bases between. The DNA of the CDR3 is TGTGCCAGCAGTTACACTGTACGTCAGCCCCAGCATTTT. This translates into CASSYTVRQPQHF.

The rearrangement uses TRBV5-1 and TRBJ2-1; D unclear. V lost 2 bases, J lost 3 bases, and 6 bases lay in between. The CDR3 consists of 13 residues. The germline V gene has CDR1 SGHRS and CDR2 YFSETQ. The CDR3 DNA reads TGCGCCAGCAGCTTTAACAACTACAATGAGCAGTTCTTC. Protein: CASSFNNYNEQFF.

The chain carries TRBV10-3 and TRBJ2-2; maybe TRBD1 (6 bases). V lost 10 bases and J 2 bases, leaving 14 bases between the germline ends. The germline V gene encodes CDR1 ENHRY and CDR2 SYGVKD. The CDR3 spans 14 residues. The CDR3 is CATSDSENTGELFF. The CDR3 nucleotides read TGTGCCACCTCGGACAGCGAAAACACCGGGGAGCTGTTTTTT.

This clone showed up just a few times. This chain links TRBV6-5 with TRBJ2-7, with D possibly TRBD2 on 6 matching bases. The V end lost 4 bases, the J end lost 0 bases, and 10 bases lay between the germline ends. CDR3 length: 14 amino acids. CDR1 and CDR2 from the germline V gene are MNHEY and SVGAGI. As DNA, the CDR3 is TGTGCCAGCAGTTCTCCTAGCGTCTCCTACGAGCAGTACTTC. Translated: CASSSPSVSYEQYF.

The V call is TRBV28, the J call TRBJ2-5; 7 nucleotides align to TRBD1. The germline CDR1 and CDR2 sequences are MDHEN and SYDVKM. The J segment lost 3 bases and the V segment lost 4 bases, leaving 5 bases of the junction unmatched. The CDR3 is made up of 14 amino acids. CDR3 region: CASSSVDREETQYF. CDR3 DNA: TGTGCCAGCAGTTCCGTCGACAGGGAAGAGACCCAGTACTTC.

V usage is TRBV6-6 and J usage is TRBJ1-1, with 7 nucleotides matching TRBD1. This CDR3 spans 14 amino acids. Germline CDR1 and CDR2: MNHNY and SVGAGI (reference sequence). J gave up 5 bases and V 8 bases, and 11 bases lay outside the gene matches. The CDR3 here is CASHPAPGGTEAFF. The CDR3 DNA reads TGTGCCAGCCACCCAGCCCCAGGGGGGACTGAAGCTTTCTTT.

The chain's CDR3 is CASSLRTSGSTGELFF. CDR3 in DNA: TGTGCCAGCAGCTTAAGGACTAGCGGGTCGACCGGGGAGCTGTTTTTT. The V call is TRBV11-2, the J call TRBJ2-2; 11 bases map to TRBD2. CDR1 is SGHAT, CDR2 FQNNGV, per germline. V shed 2 bases and J 5 bases; nucleotides not matched to a gene: 4. The CDR3 has 16 amino acids. The complete variable domain, with remaining parts taken from reference TRBV11-2 and TRBJ2-2, reads EAGVAQSPRYKIIEKRQSVAFWCNPISGHATLYWYQQILGQGPKLLIQFQNNGVVDDSQLPKDRFSAERLKGVDSTLKIQPAKLEDSAVYLCASSLRTSGSTGELFFGEGSRLTVL.

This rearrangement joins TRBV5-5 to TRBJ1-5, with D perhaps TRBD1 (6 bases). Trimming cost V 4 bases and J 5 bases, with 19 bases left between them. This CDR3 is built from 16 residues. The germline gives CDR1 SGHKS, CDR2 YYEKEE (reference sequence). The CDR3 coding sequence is TGTGCCAGCAGCCCTACGATTACAGGGACCCATCAGCCCCAGCATTTT. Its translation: CASSPTITGTHQPQHF.

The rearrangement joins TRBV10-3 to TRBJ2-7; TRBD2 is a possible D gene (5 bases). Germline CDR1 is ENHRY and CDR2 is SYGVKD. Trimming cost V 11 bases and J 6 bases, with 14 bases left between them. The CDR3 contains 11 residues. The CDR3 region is CALQIAGEQYF. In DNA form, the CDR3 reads TGTGCCCTACAAATCGCGGGCGAGCAGTACTTC.